This T cell receptor (beta chain) is drawn from a study of blood T cells in healthy people across ages. CDR3 length: 15 amino acids. Germline V gives CDR1 DFQATT, CDR2 SNEGSKA (reference sequence). With 0 bases clipped from V and 1 base from J, the junction kept 2 bases outside the gene matches. Remarks on this clonotype: The antigen is unknown.

Study-wide results and caveats: The study found more naive CD4+ cells and higher diversity in long-lived than aged donors. Percentage of naive T cells showed a strong correlation with TCR beta diversity.

Together with a sample-barcoded 5' primer, a J-beta primer mix was included in a second PCR lasting roughly 7 to 11 cycles. TCRdb passed the 5' RACE reads through MiXCR, listing each CDR3 protein once. The sample includes roughly 1.6 million distinct CDR3 sequences, approximately 32% of them seen just once. The TCR comes from a woman aged 25 to 39 in good health. Sequencing used blood. The chain combines TRBV20-1 with TRBJ1-5, with 8 bases matching TRBD1. The CDR3 spells CSARETGGSNQPQHF. CDR3 in DNA: TGCAGTGCTAGAGAAACAGGGGGGAGCAATCAGCCCCAGCATTTT.